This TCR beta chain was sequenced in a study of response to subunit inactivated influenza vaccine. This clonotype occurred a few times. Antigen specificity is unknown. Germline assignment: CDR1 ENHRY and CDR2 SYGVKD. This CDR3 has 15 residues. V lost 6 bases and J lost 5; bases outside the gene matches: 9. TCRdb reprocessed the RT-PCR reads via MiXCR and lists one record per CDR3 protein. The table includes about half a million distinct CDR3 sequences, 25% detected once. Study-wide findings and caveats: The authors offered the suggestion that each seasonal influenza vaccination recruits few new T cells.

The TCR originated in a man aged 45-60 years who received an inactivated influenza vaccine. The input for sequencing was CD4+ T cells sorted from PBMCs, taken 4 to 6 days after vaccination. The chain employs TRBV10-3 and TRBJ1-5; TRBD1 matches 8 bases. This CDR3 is CAISSDREPHQPQHF. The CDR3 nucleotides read TGTGCCATCAGCTCGGACAGGGAGCCTCATCAGCCCCAGCATTTT.